This TCR beta chain was sequenced in a study of T cell responses to AZD1222 COVID-19 vaccine. Overall study findings and caveats: CD4 TCRs associated with vaccination spanned spike, dominating at 160-218 and 743-854. Clonal diversity may have been underestimated, and the donors were mostly white British, with more females than males.

Clones were read by immunoSEQ multiplex PCR, and TCRdb kept only the in-frame ones, dropping some. The table lists some 140,000 clones, around 84% of them singletons. Turning to this clone: What it recognizes is unknown.

There are 15 residues in the CDR3. Trimming took 2 bases from V and 4 from J, leaving 11 bases between them. From germline, CDR1 is SGHAT and CDR2 FQNNGV. This sequence was found in an adult in good health. V is TRBV11-2 and J is TRBJ1-4, with D tentatively TRBD1 (5 bases). The specimen was peripheral blood, collected on day 0 of AZD1222 vaccination. The CDR3 protein is CASSLLGDYNEKLFF. DNA of the CDR3: TGTGCCAGCAGCTTATTAGGGGATTATAATGAAAAACTGTTTTTT.